This T cell receptor (beta chain) was sequenced for a study of vaccination effects on CD4 cells after COVID-19. About this clone itself: The antigen is not known.

Clones were read by immunoSEQ multiplex PCR, and TCRdb kept only the in-frame ones, dropping some. The data contain under 40,000 clones, approximately 82% of them seen just once; the ten biggest clones take up roughly 2.1%. CDR1 and CDR2 from the germline V gene are SGHNT and YYREEE (reference sequence). The CDR3 runs to 15 residues. The ends lost 4 bases at V and 5 bases at J; junction bases unmatched: 10. ViraFEST used viral peptide pools to expand antigen-specific CD4+ T cells before sequencing. The culture ran for about 11 days, and then CD4+ T cells were isolated. Each participant received a vaccine that was either BNT162b2 or mRNA-1273, given as two doses.

The source material was CD4+ T cells from PBMCs cultured with HCoV-NL63 spike peptides, sampled after COVID-19 vaccination. The TCR originated in a human donor who received a COVID-19 vaccine. Some clones in this sample may be carry-over from other donors' samples. The rearrangement uses TRBV5-4 and TRBJ2-5, with 8 bases identical to TRBD1. CDR3 sequence (DNA): TGTGCCAGCAGCATTAAAGACAGGGGACCGGAGACCCAGTACTTC. This encodes CASSIKDRGPETQYF.